Below, 3 T cell receptor beta chains from the same sample are listed, as sequenced in a study of blood T cells in healthy people across ages. Through a sample-barcoded 5' primer and a J-beta primer mix, a second PCR was run for roughly 7 to 11 cycles. Via MiXCR, TCRdb re-called the 5' RACE reads, giving one row per CDR3 protein. The sample includes about 730,000 distinct CDR3 sequences, more than 40% of them seen just once. The sequenced material came from blood. These receptors all stem from a woman in her sixties or seventies in good health.

This clonotype is a singleton in its sample. This chain links TRBV12-3 or TRBV12-4 with TRBJ1-1; TRBD1 is a possible D gene (5 bases). There are 13 residues in the CDR3. V was pared by 6 bases and J by 5 bases, with 13 bases between. The CDR3: CASRTYQGTEAFF. The CDR3 nucleotides are TGTGCCAGCAGAACCTATCAGGGTACTGAAGCTTTCTTT.

This clonotype was counted a few times. V is TRBV12-3 or TRBV12-4 and J is TRBJ2-5, with TRBD2 matching over 14 bases. The CDR3 runs 16 residues. Trimming cost V 5 bases and J 5 bases; bases outside gene matches: 7. As DNA, the CDR3 is TGTGCCAGCAGTACGACTAGCGGGGGGGATTTGGAGACCCAGTACTTC. Translating it yields CASSTTSGGDLETQYF.

The V and J genes are TRBV18 and TRBJ2-7; 7 bases match TRBD2. In germline, CDR1 is KGHSH, CDR2 LQKENI. Unmatched junction bases numbered 7, after V lost 3 bases and J lost 2 bases. The CDR3 contains 15 residues. The CDR3 nucleotides are TGTGCCAGCTCACCGGGGACGGGAGGACCCTACGAGCAGTACTTC. This codes for CASSPGTGGPYEQYF.